This T cell receptor (beta chain) stems from a study of blood T cell repertoires in COVID-19. The germline V gene has CDR1 SGHKS and CDR2 YYEKEE (reference sequence). V gave up 4 bases and J gave up 4 bases; unmatched junction bases: 8. The CDR3 has 16 residues. Sequencing was performed with immunoSEQ multiplex PCR; in TCRdb, only in-frame clones are kept and a portion is missing. Among roughly 42,000 clones listed, 70% to 90% were seen once. V and J are TRBV5-5 and TRBJ1-4; 9 nucleotides line up with TRBD1. Sequenced input: peripheral blood. The receptor comes from a man aged 60-69 years with acute or convalescent COVID-19. The CDR3 DNA reads TGTGCCAGCAGCCCCCAACAGGGGGCCGGTAATGAAAAACTGTTTTTT. Protein product: CASSPQQGAGNEKLFF.